One and the same sample provided the 20 T cell receptor beta chains below, sequenced in a study of shared clonotypes between healthy human individuals. Some clones are missing from TCRdb's copy, which holds only in-frame ones; the method was immunoSEQ multiplex PCR. The data hold roughly 2.2 million clones, with around 93% observed a single time. The sequencing input was naive CD4+ T cells from PBMCs. Specified subset: CD45RA+ positively selected. The receptors were sampled from a man younger than 35 in good health. Some clones in this sample may be carry-over from other donors' samples.

This clone has just one count. This chain links TRBV2 with TRBJ1-5, with 8 bases fitting TRBD1. The CDR3 runs to 15 residues. Germline assignment: CDR1 SNHLY and CDR2 FYNNEI. J was trimmed by 4 bases and V by 6 bases; bases with no gene match: 8. DNA for the CDR3: TGTGCCAGCAGGCATGAGACAGGGGAAAATCAGCCCCAGCATTTT. The encoded protein is CASRHETGENQPQHF.

The chain links TRBV5-4 to TRBJ2-3; 7 positions agree with TRBD1. Per the germline V gene, CDR1 is SGHNT and CDR2 is YYREEE (reference sequence). CDR3 size: 15 residues. V was pared by 4 bases and J by 0 bases, with 5 bases of the junction left unmatched. Here the CDR3 reads CASSRDRSSTDTQYF. DNA of the CDR3: TGTGCCAGCAGCCGGGACAGATCTAGCACAGATACGCAGTATTTT.

The CDR3 bases are TGTGCCAGCAGTTACTACAGGAATTCACCCCTCCACTTT. It yields the protein CASSYYRNSPLHF. The J gene is TRBJ1-6, the V gene TRBV6-5; a weak D match, TRBD1 (5 bases). V gave up 1 base and J gave up 7 bases, with 5 bases separating them. The CDR3 is 13 amino acids. Germline lookup yields CDR1 MNHEY and CDR2 SVGAGI.

This clone was recorded once. The rearrangement links TRBV4-1 to TRBJ1-2, with D unresolved. The CDR3 extends over 16 amino acids. Trimming cost V 2 bases and J 1 base, with 14 bases left between them. Germline V gene sequence: CDR1 MGHRA, CDR2 YSYEKL. The CDR3 loop is CASSQFSVGFNYGYTF. CDR3 DNA: TGCGCCAGCAGCCAATTTTCGGTCGGCTTTAACTATGGCTACACCTTC.

V and J are TRBV7-9 and TRBJ2-1, with 11 bases matching TRBD2. The ends lost 5 bases at V and 12 bases at J; junction bases unmatched: 12. The CDR3 is 15 residues long. Germline V gene lookup returns CDR1 SEHNR and CDR2 FQNEAQ (reference sequence). This CDR3 is CASSIIAGGLVGQFF. Written as DNA, the CDR3 is TGTGCCAGCAGCATAATAGCGGGAGGGCTGGTAGGGCAGTTCTTC.

This chain links TRBV30 with TRBJ2-4, with 7 bases aligning to TRBD1. CDR1 GTSNPN and CDR2 SVGIG come from the germline V gene (reference sequence). The CDR3 consists of 17 residues. V trimming: 2 bases; J trimming: 1 base; junction bases outside the gene matches: 11. This CDR3 reads CAWSRGDRAWAKNIQYF. The CDR3 DNA follows: TGTGCCTGGAGTAGGGGAGACAGGGCCTGGGCCAAAAACATTCAGTACTTC.

This clone was observed a single time. CDR3 nucleotide sequence: TGTGCCAGACCACCCAGGGTCTTGGACTATGGCTACACCTTC. Protein sequence: CARPPRVLDYGYTF. The genes are TRBV21-1 and TRBJ1-2; TRBD1 was called by the table and not checked on the DNA. TRBV21-1 corresponds to a pseudogene. This CDR3 is 14 amino acids long.

As concerns this clone: Other DNA sequences in the sample encode the same CDR3. The chain uses TRBV27 and TRBJ2-7; perhaps TRBD2 as D (6 bases). V was shortened by 3 bases and J by 1 base, with 10 bases between the two germline ends. This CDR3 spans 14 amino acids. The V gene's germline CDR1 is MNHEY and CDR2 SMNVEV (reference sequence). The CDR3 DNA sequence: TGTGCCAGCAGTTTCGGAGGGAGATCCTACGAGCAGTACTTC. Its protein product is CASSFGGRSYEQYF.

This chain uses TRBV12-5 with TRBJ2-1; D unresolved. The CDR3 has 16 residues. From germline, CDR1 is LGHNT and CDR2 FRNRAP. V was pared by 0 bases and J by 5 bases, with 14 bases between. CDR3 in DNA: TGTGCTAGTGGTTTGGTACGTTCCGCTAGAGACAATGAGCAGTTCTTC. Residues: CASGLVRSARDNEQFF.

This clone was seen just once. The chain recombines TRBV10-2 with TRBJ1-5; D uncertain. V was shortened by 3 bases and J by 7 bases, with 13 bases between the two germline ends. Per germline, CDR1 WSHSY and CDR2 SAAADI. The CDR3 contains 14 residues. This chain's CDR3 is CASSEGLQGQPQHF. CDR3 nucleotide sequence: TGCGCCAGCAGTGAAGGGCTACAAGGACAGCCCCAGCATTTT.

V and J are TRBV7-2 and TRBJ2-5; 16 nucleotides line up with TRBD2. V trimming: 5 bases; J trimming: 5 bases; junction bases outside the gene matches: 11. The CDR3 spans 18 residues. Germline V gives CDR1 SGHTA, CDR2 FQGNSA. The CDR3 is CASSRSPTGLAGGETQYF. The CDR3 nucleotides read TGTGCCAGCAGCCGATCTCCGACGGGACTAGCGGGAGGGGAGACCCAGTACTTC. Full variable domain (outside the CDR3, taken from reference TRBV7-2 and TRBJ2-5): GAGVSQSPSNKVTEKGKDVELRCDPISGHTALYWYRQSLGQGLEFLIYFQGNSAPDKSGLPSDRFSAERTGGSVSTLTIQRTQQEDSAVYLCASSRSPTGLAGGETQYFGPGTRLLVL.

This sequence joins TRBV6-5 and TRBJ2-1; 8 nucleotides align to TRBD2. In germline, CDR1 is MNHEY, CDR2 SVGAGI. This CDR3 is 15 amino acids long. Trimming removed 6 bases from V and 6 bases from J; junction bases left unmatched: 10. The chain's CDR3 is CASRDGRVVLNEQFF. The CDR3 DNA follows: TGTGCCAGCAGGGACGGGAGGGTGGTTCTCAATGAGCAGTTCTTC.

The chain combines TRBV2 with TRBJ2-2; either TRBD1 or TRBD2 may fit D (5 bases each). The CDR3 spans 16 residues. The V gene lost 6 bases and the J gene lost 0 bases, with 14 bases spanning the gap. Germline values: CDR1 SNHLY, CDR2 FYNNEI. The CDR3 DNA sequence: TGTGCCAGCAGCCCTCAGGGACGGGCGAACACCGGGGAGCTGTTTTTT. It specifies CASSPQGRANTGELFF. The full variable domain, completed using reference TRBV2 and TRBJ2-2, is EPEVTQTPSHQVTQMGQEVILRCVPISNHLYFYWYRQILGQKVEFLVSFYNNEISEKSEIFDDQFSVERPDGSNFTLKIRSTKLEDSAMYFCASSPQGRANTGELFFGEGSRLTVL.

Here the CDR3 reads CASSARQGWGTDTQYF. As DNA, the CDR3 is TGTGCCAGCAGCGCACGACAGGGCTGGGGCACAGATACGCAGTATTTT. This chain uses TRBV11-1 with TRBJ2-3; 7 positions match TRBD1. The germline CDR1 and CDR2 sequences are SGHAT and FQDESV (reference sequence). J was trimmed by 1 base and V by 5 bases; bases with no gene match: 9. The CDR3 loop spans 16 amino acids.

CDR3 residues: CAISGTGGANYGYTF. DNA of the CDR3: TGTGCCATCAGTGGGACAGGGGGCGCAAACTATGGCTACACCTTC. The chain has TRBV10-3 and TRBJ1-2; TRBD1 aligns across 11 bases. V dropped 4 bases and J dropped 2; count of bases not matched to a gene: 3. The CDR3 length is 15 residues. From germline, CDR1 is ENHRY and CDR2 SYGVKD.

V gene TRBV5-4 combines with J gene TRBJ2-1, with TRBD2 matching over 12 bases. CDR1 SGHNT and CDR2 YYREEE come from the germline V gene (reference sequence). CDR3 size: 15 residues. The V gene end was trimmed by 6 bases and the J gene end by 4 bases; junction bases not matched to a gene: 5. The CDR3 DNA sequence: TGTGCCAGCACCCTGACTAGCGGGAGTTACAATGAGCAGTTCTTC. Amino acids: CASTLTSGSYNEQFF.

The CDR3 DNA sequence: TGTGCCAGTAATCGGCGAGAGGGGGGCTATGGCTACACCTTC. It codes for CASNRREGGYGYTF. This rearrangement joins TRBV19 to TRBJ1-2, with a tentative D call TRBD1 (6 bases). Germline CDR1 and CDR2: LNHDA and SQIVND (reference sequence). Trimming stripped 7 bases from V and 4 bases from J, with 16 bases between. The CDR3 is 14 residues long.

The chain couples TRBV28 to TRBJ1-4; the D gene is possibly TRBD1 (5 bases). Germline-derived CDR1 and CDR2 are MDHEN and SYDVKM. The CDR3 totals 15 residues. V was pared by 3 bases and J by 5 bases, with 13 bases between. The CDR3 reads CASSLSGRANEKLFF. The DNA of the CDR3 is TGTGCCAGCAGTTTGTCGGGACGGGCGAATGAAAAACTGTTTTTT. Variable domain in full (rest from reference TRBV28 and TRBJ1-4): DVKVTQSSRYLVKRTGEKVFLECVQDMDHENMFWYRQDPGLGLRLIYFSYDVKMKEKGDIPEGYSVSREKKERFSLILESASTNQTSMYLCASSLSGRANEKLFFGSGTQLSVL.

The V gene is TRBV4-1, the J gene TRBJ2-2, with D possibly TRBD1 on 5 matching bases. CDR1 and CDR2 from the germline V gene are MGHRA and YSYEKL. With 0 bases removed from V and 4 bases from J, the gap between germline ends came to 12 bases. The CDR3 covers 16 residues. CDR3 region: CASSQERRQGTGELFF. CDR3 coding DNA: TGCGCCAGCAGCCAAGAACGCCGGCAGGGCACCGGGGAGCTGTTTTTT.

The rearrangement links TRBV18 to TRBJ1-2; D gene unclear. V was clipped by 0 bases and J by 6 bases, with 17 bases between them. In germline, CDR1 is KGHSH, CDR2 LQKENI. This CDR3 is 16 amino acids long. The CDR3 region has the DNA TGTGCCAGCTCACCACCGTCGGTGGGAGATGGAAATGGCTACACCTTC. Translating it yields CASSPPSVGDGNGYTF.